The entry that follows covers one TCR beta chain sequence. This clonotype was observed at least ten times. This clone's antigen is unknown. Qualities for individual bases were not recorded, and no much larger clone is one base off. The entry originates in a study of T cells in Graves' hyperthyroidism and ophthalmopathy (dated 2019 in TCRdb). At the level of the whole study: Peripheral blood samples were taken at initial diagnosis, before any treatment was given. To identify distinguishing TCR V-J signatures, a discovery cohort of about 100 patients was used, comprising 40 to 45 with Graves' ophthalmopathy and about 59 with stable Graves' hyperthyroidism. Prospective prediction of ophthalmopathy was tested in an independent validation cohort of under 20 hyperthyroidism patients and 17 patients who later progressed to ophthalmopathy. The 100 discovery patients were randomly divided into training and test sets at a 7:3 ratio. In addition, the study compared T-cell repertoires in thyroid tissue and in blood from about 6 Graves' hyperthyroidism patients. After sampling, hyperthyroidism patients received methimazole starting at 30 mg daily, and ophthalmopathy patients received high-dose intravenous methylprednisolone. The paper reports TCR Vbeta CDR3 sequencing of fewer than 150 peripheral blood samples: approximately 41 ophthalmopathy, about 75 hyperthyroidism and 17 progressor patients.

Amplification of TCR beta CDR3 regions was carried out from RNA transcripts. A first-round RT-PCR of the TCR CDR3 used the HTBI primer set with the Qiagen OneStep RT-PCR kit. Libraries were constructed in a second round of multiplex PCR, after which size selection and purification were carried out. Sequencing of the libraries was done on an Illumina HiSeq2000 using paired-end 100 bp reads. The paper's data handling went like this. SOAPnuke was used to process the raw data, removing reads that contained adapters or uncalled bases, had a mean Phred below 15, or lacked an exact match to the constant primer or identifier. High-quality paired reads were merged with COPE v1.2.5, and unique nucleotide sequences were defined as clonotypes. Clonotypes were aligned to IMGT TRBV, TRBD and TRBJ reference segments using MiTCR v1.1. Analysis was restricted to V-J combinations with a frequency above 0.0001, which covered 99.2% of repertoires. A TCS score was defined as the ratio between F50 (clonal expansion) and ExV (chaos), using BLOSUM62-based TCRdist between CDR3 peptides within each V-J. Welch's t-statistics and random forest reduced just over 500 V-J features to 10 to 15, which were used in a naive Bayes classifier (R e1071). Starting from the raw public reads, TCRdb applied fastp trimming at Q25, assembled clones with MiXCR and retained in-frame beta chains. Entries that share a CDR3 protein sequence are merged under the most common genes and DNA. TCRdb's processing, not the authors', yielded these V and J calls. The sample table shows 550,000 to 650,000 distinct CDR3 sequences, and about 15% are seen once. Approximately 5.7% of the sample comes from the top ten.

Broader findings and caveats from the paper: Most expanded thyroid clonotypes (frequency above 0.001) were also detected in blood, a finding suggesting that blood repertoires may reflect thyroid immune responses. In validation, the model predicted progression to ophthalmopathy a median of 6.5 months before onset, with about 71% sensitivity and roughly 73% specificity. A 13 V-J signature model separated ophthalmopathy from stable hyperthyroidism, with 87.88% sensitivity and 81.08% specificity in cross-validation and 80%/75% in testing. Sample size was not statistically predetermined, and investigators were not blinded to group allocation.

Hyperthyroidism patients were newly diagnosed, with disease duration under 2 months, and aged 18 to 65 years. Exclusion was applied to patients with uncontrolled infections, other autoimmune diseases, pregnancy or lactation. Diagnoses relied on clinical symptoms, serum thyroxine and TRAb, thyroid ultrasound and orbital computed tomography. For progressor patients, blood was drawn at the first diagnosis of hyperthyroidism, before any ophthalmopathy symptoms had appeared. PBMCs were isolated from approximately 10 ml of fresh peripheral blood by Ficoll-Paque density gradient centrifugation. Progressor patients were initially diagnosed with Graves' hyperthyroidism and developed ophthalmopathy during follow-up. Total RNA was extracted with Trizol reagent, and quality was checked on an Agilent 2100 Bioanalyzer. CDR1 DFQATT and CDR2 SNEGSKA were looked up in the germline V gene (reference sequence). Trimmed from V: 2 bases; trimmed from J: 7 bases; junction bases lacking a gene match: 4. The CDR3 runs 14 amino acids, cysteine and phenylalanine included. The retained sequence is limited to the CDR3, 42 bases, with the frame set at the first base.

Sequencing was carried out using blood. The receptor comes from a woman aged 25 to 39 with Graves' hyperthyroidism that later progressed to Graves' ophthalmopathy. The V and J segments used are TRBV20-1 and TRBJ2-3; TRBD2 matches 12 bases in the middle. The CDR3 sequence is CSARLAGGPYTQYF. The DNA is TGCAGTGCTAGACTAGCGGGAGGGCCTTATACGCAGTATTTT.